This TCR beta chain was documented in a study of blood T cell repertoires in COVID-19. For the study at large: The origin of the acute and convalescent COVID-19 samples was the United States, Italy and Spain.

In the original processing: Nucleated cell counts were estimated from reference gene primer amplification. Here immunoSEQ multiplex PCR was the method, and the copy in TCRdb shows in-frame clones only, minus some. D and trimming come from the DNA, and the V and J calls and clone size come from that table. The sample shows about 150,000 clones, roughly 85% of them seen only once. The specimen sequenced was peripheral blood. This TCR came from a human donor with acute or convalescent COVID-19. The donor label of this sample is uncertain.

The CDR3 DNA reads as TGTGCCTGGAGTGCCCCCCTCCGCTACTCCCGTCTAGGCACTGAAGCTTTCTTT. Its translation: CAWSAPLRYSRLGTEAFF. The chain combines TRBV30 with TRBJ1-1, with D unresolved. Germline V gene data show CDR1 as GTSNPN and CDR2 as SVGIG (reference sequence). Between the trimmed V and J ends, which lost 1 base and 4 bases, there was a span of 25 bases. There are 18 residues in the CDR3.